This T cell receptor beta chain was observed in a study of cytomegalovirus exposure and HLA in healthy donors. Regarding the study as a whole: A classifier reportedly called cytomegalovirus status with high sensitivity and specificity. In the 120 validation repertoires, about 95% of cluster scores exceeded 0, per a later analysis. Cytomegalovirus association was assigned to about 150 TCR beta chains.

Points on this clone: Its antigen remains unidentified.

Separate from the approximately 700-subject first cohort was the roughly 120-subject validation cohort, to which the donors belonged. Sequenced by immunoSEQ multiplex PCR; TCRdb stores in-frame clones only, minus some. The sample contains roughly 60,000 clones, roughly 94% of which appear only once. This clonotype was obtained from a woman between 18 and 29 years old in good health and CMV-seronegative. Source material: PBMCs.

The CDR3 sequence: CASSLNMGTSGGTQYF. The CDR3 DNA reads as TGTGCCAGCAGCTTGAACATGGGGACTAGCGGGGGGACCCAGTACTTC. The rearrangement links TRBV5-8 to TRBJ2-5, with 14 bases aligning to TRBD2. Trimming at V came to 1 base and at J to 7 bases, leaving 6 bases not matched to a gene. The CDR3 is made up of 16 amino acids. CDR1 SGHTS and CDR2 YDEGEE come from the germline V gene.